This TCR beta chain is from a study of OX40 agonist ivuxolimab in advanced cancers. Profiled with immunoSEQ multiplex PCR; TCRdb holds only in-frame clones, not every one. The table includes under 6,000 clones, 65% to 70% detected once. The CDR3 contains 14 residues. Per germline, CDR1 MNHNS and CDR2 SASEGT. V lost 3 bases to trimming and J lost 3 bases, with 11 bases between them. Points from the study as a whole: With doses of 0.1 to 3.0 mg/kg, CD4+ and CD8+ blood T cells had undergone clonal expansion by week 6.

To note about this clone: Its specificity is not known.

This sample comprised CD4+ or CD8+ T cells sorted from blood, obtained in a trial of the OX40 agonist ivuxolimab. This receptor was obtained from an adult with an advanced solid tumor such as melanoma, head and neck, liver or kidney cancer. The rearrangement uses TRBV6-1 and TRBJ1-1; possible D gene TRBD1, 6 bases. CDR3 in DNA: TGTGCCAGCAGTGAGGGGGCGCGGGACACTGAAGCTTTCTTT. This translates into CASSEGARDTEAFF.